The clone carrying this T cell receptor beta chain has just one count. These data are taken from a study of blood T cell repertoires in COVID-19. Per the study methods: Reference gene primers were amplified, and this amplification served to estimate nucleated cell counts. Assay used: immunoSEQ multiplex PCR; TCRdb lists only in-frame clones, some missing. V, J and clone size are taken as reported in that table, and D and trimming were inferred from the DNA itself. The sample has about 300,000 clones, 70% to 90% seen once. From germline, CDR1 is LNHDA and CDR2 SQIVND (reference sequence). Unmatched junction bases numbered 8, after V lost 4 bases and J lost 3 bases. This CDR3 has 15 amino acids.

The chain carries TRBV19 and TRBJ2-7, with TRBD1 identical over 8 bases. The receptor comes from a woman in her twenties or thirties who had recovered from COVID-19. The sequencing sample was made of PBMCs or T cells enriched from blood (not recorded which). CDR3 sequence reads: CASSSIQGGIYEQYF. CDR3 coding DNA: TGTGCCAGTAGTAGCATACAGGGGGGAATCTACGAGCAGTACTTC.